These 14 T cell receptor beta chains were sequenced from one sample in a study of response to subunit inactivated influenza vaccine. TCRdb itself ran the RT-PCR reads through MiXCR, one entry per CDR3 protein. The data show roughly 570,000 distinct CDR3 sequences, roughly 15% seen once. The sequencing used PBMCs from blood, collected about 11 days after vaccination. The receptors stem from a man aged 45-65 years who received an inactivated influenza vaccine.

This rearrangement joins TRBV20-1 to TRBJ2-3; a possible D gene is TRBD2 (5 bases). Germline CDR1 DFQATT, CDR2 SNEGSKA (reference sequence). The V and J ends lost 6 bases and 2 bases respectively, with 15 bases between them. The CDR3 totals 14 residues. In DNA, the CDR3 is TGCAGTGCAGCCCGAGGGTCCGACACAGATACGCAGTATTTT. Translated, it gives CSAARGSDTDTQYF.

The V and J genes are TRBV6-5 and TRBJ1-2, with D possibly TRBD1 on 6 matching bases. The CDR3 runs 15 residues. Germline lookup yields CDR1 MNHEY and CDR2 SVGAGI. With 3 bases removed from V and 4 bases from J, the gap between germline ends came to 15 bases. CDR3 amino acids: CASSYQGSDLYGYTF. In DNA form, the CDR3 reads TGTGCCAGCAGTTATCAGGGGTCGGACCTCTATGGCTACACCTTC.

The CDR3 spells CASSLRPGQGAETQYF. CDR3 nucleotide sequence: TGTGCCAGCAGCTTAAGACCGGGACAGGGGGCAGAGACCCAGTACTTC. The J gene is TRBJ2-5, the V gene TRBV7-9, with 12 bases lining up with TRBD1. J was trimmed by 4 bases and V by 2 bases; bases with no gene match: 5. The germline CDR1 and CDR2 sequences are SEHNR and FQNEAQ (reference sequence). The CDR3 contains 16 residues.

The chain links TRBV6-1 to TRBJ2-3; 7 positions match TRBD1. This CDR3 has 16 residues. Germline loops: CDR1 MNHNS, CDR2 SASEGT. Germline trimming cut 4 bases from V and 0 bases from J; bases unmatched to any gene: 7. CDR3 DNA: TGTGCCAGCAGTGCAAGACAGGGTGCGAGCACAGATACGCAGTATTTT. Protein product: CASSARQGASTDTQYF.

The chain couples TRBV30 to TRBJ2-2; D is uncertain. The ends were cut back, 5 bases at V and 5 bases at J, with 15 bases in the middle. Germline values: CDR1 GTSNPN, CDR2 SVGIG (reference sequence). The length of the CDR3 is 14 residues. The CDR3 DNA sequence: TGTGCCTGGGCGTATCAAGCCGGGACCGGGGAGCTGTTTTTT. It codes for CAWAYQAGTGELFF.

In this sample, this clonotype turned up a few times. The chain links TRBV11-2 to TRBJ2-4; 13 nucleotides line up with TRBD2. Looked up from germline, CDR1 is SGHAT and CDR2 is FQNNGV. The CDR3 contains 21 residues. With V trimmed by 5 bases and J by 0 bases, 16 bases remained unmatched. CDR3 in amino acids: CASSSNPGLAGVPLAKNIQYF. In DNA form, the CDR3 reads TGTGCCAGCAGCAGCAACCCAGGACTAGCGGGGGTCCCCCTAGCCAAAAACATTCAGTACTTC.

This sequence joins TRBV4-1 and TRBJ1-1, with 9 bases matching TRBD1. J lost 3 bases, V lost 1 base, and 6 bases had no gene match. The CDR3 loop spans 16 amino acids. Germline CDR1 reads MGHRA; CDR2 reads YSYEKL. The CDR3 loop reads CASSQATGGRDTEAFF. Here the CDR3 DNA reads TGCGCCAGCAGCCAAGCCACAGGGGGCCGAGACACTGAAGCTTTCTTT.

This clonotype was counted between two and nine times. This rearrangement joins TRBV29-1 to TRBJ2-1; 14 bases fit TRBD2. Germline loops: CDR1 SQVTM, CDR2 ANQGSEA. V trimming: 6 bases; J trimming: 5 bases; junction bases outside the gene matches: 9. CDR3 length: 16 amino acids. The CDR3 loop reads CSVGGVGLAGDNEQFF. Here the CDR3 DNA reads TGCAGCGTCGGGGGGGTGGGACTAGCGGGAGACAATGAGCAGTTCTTC.

V is TRBV20-1 and J is TRBJ1-2; D is perhaps TRBD1 (6 bases). The CDR3 runs 11 residues. From germline, CDR1 is DFQATT and CDR2 SNEGSKA (reference sequence). The V gene lost 4 bases and the J gene lost 13 bases, with 16 bases spanning the gap. The CDR3 DNA is TGCAGTGCTAACTACAGGGAGGGGAGCACCTTC. Its translation: CSANYREGSTF.

The CDR3 loop reads CASSFLLASYNEQFF. The CDR3 DNA follows: TGTGCCAGCAGTTTTCTGCTAGCATCCTACAATGAGCAGTTCTTC. The rearrangement links TRBV12-3 or TRBV12-4 to TRBJ2-1, with a weak D call TRBD2 (5 bases). V lost 3 bases to trimming and J lost 1 base, with 10 bases between them. This CDR3 spans 15 amino acids.

V and J are TRBV4-3 and TRBJ2-3; 13 bases are shared with TRBD2. The CDR3 is 17 residues long. The V gene end was trimmed by 4 bases and the J gene end by 1 base; junction bases not matched to a gene: 5. Germline V gives CDR1 LGHNA, CDR2 YSLEER. The CDR3 protein is CASSPTSGGAGTDTQYF. In DNA form, the CDR3 reads TGCGCCAGCAGCCCCACTAGCGGGGGGGCCGGCACAGATACGCAGTATTTT.

This clonotype showed up just a few times. V gene TRBV12-3 or TRBV12-4 combines with J gene TRBJ2-5; 7 bases are a match to TRBD2. The CDR3 is made up of 16 amino acids. Trimming removed 1 base from V and 0 bases from J; junction bases left unmatched: 5. CDR3 loop: CASSLGRGTYQETQYF. CDR3 DNA: TGTGCCAGCAGTTTAGGGCGGGGGACCTACCAAGAGACCCAGTACTTC.

V usage is TRBV11-1 and J usage is TRBJ2-5; 9 bases agree with TRBD1. CDR3 length equals 14 residues. V lost 5 bases, J lost 4 bases, and 5 bases stayed unmatched. Per the germline V gene, CDR1 is SGHAT and CDR2 is FQDESV (reference sequence). The CDR3 DNA follows: TGTGCCAGCAGCACCGGGACAGGGAGAGAGACCCAGTACTTC. It is translated as CASSTGTGRETQYF.

This clonotype was observed a few times. The rearrangement links TRBV4-3 to TRBJ2-2; 8 nucleotides align to TRBD2. The CDR3 has 15 amino acids. Germline V gene data show CDR1 as LGHNA and CDR2 as YSLEER. V was clipped by 3 bases and J by 4 bases; unmatched bases: 4. The CDR3 nucleotides read TGCGCCAGCAGCCACCCCGGGAGGGGCACCGGGGAGCTGTTTTTT. Amino acid sequence: CASSHPGRGTGELFF.